The TCR beta chain described here comes from a study of Ad26.COV2.S vaccination and SARS-CoV-2 variants. Whole-study context: Each vaccinee took Ad26.COV2.S intramuscularly, once or twice 56 days apart.

The table came from immunoSEQ multiplex PCR; TCRdb's copy has only in-frame clones and leaves some out. Among about 390,000 clones, roughly 90% were seen once, and the ten largest hold 1.5% to 2%. Germline V CDR1 and CDR2: SGHAT, FQNNGV. This CDR3 has 18 residues. V lost 5 bases and J lost 8; bases outside the gene matches: 16. The treatment denotes: 15 to 20 received Ad26.COV2.S at low or high dose, single or two shots; 5 received placebo; per-sample allocation not given. Specimen acquisition occurred on day 63 following the initial vaccine or placebo injection. The receptor comes from a person aged 18 to 59 who received the Ad26.COV2.S COVID-19 vaccine or a placebo. This specimen was peripheral blood, taken in a trial of Ad26.COV2.S vaccine versus placebo. The chain combines TRBV11-2 with TRBJ2-1, with 12 bases identical to TRBD2. The CDR3 here is CASSEKGTSGFIGHEQFF. The CDR3 DNA follows: TGTGCCAGCAGCGAGAAAGGGACTAGCGGGTTCATCGGCCATGAGCAGTTCTTC.